The sequence of this T cell receptor beta chain was determined in a study of control samples from healthy donors and cancer patients. TCRdb keeps only in-frame clones here, not all; method: immunoSEQ multiplex PCR. Among 85,000 to 90,000 clones listed, roughly nine tenths were seen once. Deletions cut 5 bases from V and 1 base from J, with 16 bases between. The CDR3 spans 16 residues. Germline values: CDR1 SGHTA, CDR2 FQGNSA. The rearrangement uses TRBV7-2 and TRBJ2-3, with D possibly being TRBD2 (6 bases). The sample comprised PBMCs. The TCR originated in a woman in her forties or fifties with colorectal cancer. The CDR3 region is CASSPSGRGRTDTQYF. In DNA, the CDR3 is TGTGCCAGCAGCCCCTCTGGGCGGGGCCGCACAGATACGCAGTATTTT.